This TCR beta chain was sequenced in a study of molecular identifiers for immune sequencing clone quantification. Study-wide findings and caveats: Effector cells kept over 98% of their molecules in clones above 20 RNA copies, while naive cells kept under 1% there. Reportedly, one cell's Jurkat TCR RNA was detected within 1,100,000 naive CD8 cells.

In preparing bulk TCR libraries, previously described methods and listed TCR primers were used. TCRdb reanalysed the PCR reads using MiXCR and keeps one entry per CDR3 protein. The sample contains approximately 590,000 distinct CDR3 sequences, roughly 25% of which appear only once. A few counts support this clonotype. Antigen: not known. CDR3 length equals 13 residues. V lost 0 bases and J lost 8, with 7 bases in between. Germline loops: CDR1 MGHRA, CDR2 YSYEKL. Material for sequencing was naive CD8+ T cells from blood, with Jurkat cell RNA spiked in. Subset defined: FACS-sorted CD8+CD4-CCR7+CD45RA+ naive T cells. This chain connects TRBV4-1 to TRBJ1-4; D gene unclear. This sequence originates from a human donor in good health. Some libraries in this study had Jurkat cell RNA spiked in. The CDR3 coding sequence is TGCGCCAGCAGCCAAGAGGCGCAAGAAAAACTGTTTTTT. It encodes CASSQEAQEKLFF.